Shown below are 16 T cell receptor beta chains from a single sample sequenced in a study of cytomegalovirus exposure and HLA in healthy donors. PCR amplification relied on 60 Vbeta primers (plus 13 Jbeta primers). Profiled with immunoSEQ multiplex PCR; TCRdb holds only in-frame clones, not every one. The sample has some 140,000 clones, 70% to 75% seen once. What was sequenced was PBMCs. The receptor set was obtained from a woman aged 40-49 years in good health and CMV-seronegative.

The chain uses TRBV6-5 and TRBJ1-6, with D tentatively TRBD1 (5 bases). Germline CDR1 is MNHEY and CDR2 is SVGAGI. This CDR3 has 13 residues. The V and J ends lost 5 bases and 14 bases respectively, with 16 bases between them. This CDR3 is CASSRGLREALHF. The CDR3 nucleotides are TGTGCCAGCAGTCGGGGACTCCGAGAGGCCCTCCACTTT.

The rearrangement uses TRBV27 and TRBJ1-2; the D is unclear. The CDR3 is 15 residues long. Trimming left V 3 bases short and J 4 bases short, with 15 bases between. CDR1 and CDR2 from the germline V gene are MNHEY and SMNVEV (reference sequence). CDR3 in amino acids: CASSFSIRGTYGYTF. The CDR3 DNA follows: TGTGCCAGCAGTTTCTCCATAAGAGGTACCTATGGCTACACCTTC.

CDR3 sequence reads: CASSPPGQKSSYEQYF. The CDR3, as DNA: TGTGCCAGCAGCCCGCCGGGACAGAAGTCCTCCTACGAGCAGTACTTC. The genes are TRBV7-9 and TRBJ2-7; 7 bases fit TRBD1. The junction had 10 bases not matched to a gene; V was cut back by 5 bases and J by 0 bases. Germline CDR1 reads SEHNR; CDR2 reads FQNEAQ (reference sequence). CDR3 length: 16 amino acids.

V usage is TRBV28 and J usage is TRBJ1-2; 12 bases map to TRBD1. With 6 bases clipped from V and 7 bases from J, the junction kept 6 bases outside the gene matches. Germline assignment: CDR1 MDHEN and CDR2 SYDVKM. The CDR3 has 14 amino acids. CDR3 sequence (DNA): TGTGCCAGCAGGCGAGGGACAGGGGGCATTGGCTACACCTTC. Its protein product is CASRRGTGGIGYTF.

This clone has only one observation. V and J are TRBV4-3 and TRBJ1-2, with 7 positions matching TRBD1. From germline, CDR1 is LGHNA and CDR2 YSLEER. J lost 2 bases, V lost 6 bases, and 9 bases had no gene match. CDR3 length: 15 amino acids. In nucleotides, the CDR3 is TGCGCCAGCAGAAGGGAAGGGGGCTTAAACTATGGCTACACCTTC. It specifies CASRREGGLNYGYTF.

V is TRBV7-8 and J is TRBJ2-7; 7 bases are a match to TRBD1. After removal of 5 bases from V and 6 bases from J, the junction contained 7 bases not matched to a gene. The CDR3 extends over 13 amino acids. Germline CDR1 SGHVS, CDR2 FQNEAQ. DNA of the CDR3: TGTGCCAGCAGCACCTCACAGGGGACCGAGCAGTACGTC. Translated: CASSTSQGTEQYV.

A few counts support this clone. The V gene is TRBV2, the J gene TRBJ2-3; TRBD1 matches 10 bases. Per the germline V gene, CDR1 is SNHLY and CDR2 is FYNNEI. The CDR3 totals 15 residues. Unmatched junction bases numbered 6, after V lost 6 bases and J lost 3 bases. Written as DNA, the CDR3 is TGTGCCAGCAGCGCGGACAGGGGGTGGACAGATACGCAGTATTTT. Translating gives CASSADRGWTDTQYF.

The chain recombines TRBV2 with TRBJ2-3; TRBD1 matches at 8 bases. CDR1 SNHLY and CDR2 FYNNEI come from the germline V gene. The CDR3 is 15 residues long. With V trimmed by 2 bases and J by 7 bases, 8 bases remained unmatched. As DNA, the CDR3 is TGTGCCAGCAGTGAACAAAGGGGGACAGGAAATACGCAGTATTTT. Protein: CASSEQRGTGNTQYF.

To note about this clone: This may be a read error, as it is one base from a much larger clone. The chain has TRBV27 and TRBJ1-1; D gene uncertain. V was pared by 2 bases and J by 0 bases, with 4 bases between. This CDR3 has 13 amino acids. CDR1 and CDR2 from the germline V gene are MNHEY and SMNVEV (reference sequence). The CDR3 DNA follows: TGTGCCAGCAGTTTAGACATGAACACTGAAGCTTTCTTT. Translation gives CASSLDMNTEAFF.

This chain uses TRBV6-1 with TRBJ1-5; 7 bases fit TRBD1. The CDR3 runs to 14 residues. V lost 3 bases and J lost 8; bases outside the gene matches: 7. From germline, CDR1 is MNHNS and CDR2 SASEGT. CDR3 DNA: TGTGCCAGCAGTGATCCCAGGGGGGTTGAGCCCCAGCATTTT. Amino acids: CASSDPRGVEPQHF.

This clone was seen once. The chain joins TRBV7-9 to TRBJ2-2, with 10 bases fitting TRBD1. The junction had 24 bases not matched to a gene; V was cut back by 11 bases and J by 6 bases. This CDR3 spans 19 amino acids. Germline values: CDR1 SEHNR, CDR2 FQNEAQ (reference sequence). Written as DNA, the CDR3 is TGTGCCGGCGTAGAGGACCGGGACAGGGGTTTTACGTTGGCCGGGGAGCTGTTTTTT. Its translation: CAGVEDRDRGFTLAGELFF.

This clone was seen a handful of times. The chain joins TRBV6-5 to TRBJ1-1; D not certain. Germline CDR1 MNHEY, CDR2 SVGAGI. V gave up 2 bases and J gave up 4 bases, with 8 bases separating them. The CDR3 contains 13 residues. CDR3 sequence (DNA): TGTGCCAGCAGTTACCGGGGTCCCACTGAAGCTTTCTTT. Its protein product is CASSYRGPTEAFF.

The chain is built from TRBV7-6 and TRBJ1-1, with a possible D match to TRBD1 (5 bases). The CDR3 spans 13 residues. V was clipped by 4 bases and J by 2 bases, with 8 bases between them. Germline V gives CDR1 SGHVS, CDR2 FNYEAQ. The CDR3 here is CASSSGVNTEAFF. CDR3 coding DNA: TGTGCCAGCAGCTCGGGGGTTAACACTGAAGCTTTCTTT.

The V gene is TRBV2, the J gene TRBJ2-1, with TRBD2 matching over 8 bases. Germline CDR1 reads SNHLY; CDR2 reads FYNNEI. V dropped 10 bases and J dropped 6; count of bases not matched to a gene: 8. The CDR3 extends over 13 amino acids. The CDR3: CAISGLVPNEQFF. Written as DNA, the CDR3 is TGTGCCATCTCGGGACTAGTCCCCAATGAGCAGTTCTTC.

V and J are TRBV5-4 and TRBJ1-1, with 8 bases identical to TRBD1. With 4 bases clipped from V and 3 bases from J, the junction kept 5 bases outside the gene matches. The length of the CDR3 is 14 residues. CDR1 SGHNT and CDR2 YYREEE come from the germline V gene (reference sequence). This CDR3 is CASSPTGDDTEAFF. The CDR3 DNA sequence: TGTGCCAGCAGCCCGACAGGGGACGACACTGAAGCTTTCTTT. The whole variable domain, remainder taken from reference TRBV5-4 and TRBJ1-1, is ETGVTQSPTHLIKTRGQQVTLRCSSQSGHNTVSWYQQALGQGPQFIFQYYREEENGRGNFPPRFSGLQFPNYSSELNVNALELDDSALYLCASSPTGDDTEAFFGQGTRLTVV.

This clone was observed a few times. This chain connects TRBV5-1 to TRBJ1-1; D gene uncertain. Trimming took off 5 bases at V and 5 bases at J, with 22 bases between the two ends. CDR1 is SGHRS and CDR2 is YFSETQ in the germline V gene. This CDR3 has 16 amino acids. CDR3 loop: CASRLNPGSANTEAFF. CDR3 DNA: TGCGCCAGCAGACTCAACCCGGGGTCGGCAAATACTGAAGCTTTCTTT.